These 12 T cell receptor beta chains originate from one sample sequenced in a study of OX40 agonist ivuxolimab in advanced cancers. TCRdb's copy holds only in-frame clones and misses some; the assay was immunoSEQ multiplex PCR. The data show tens of thousands of clones, with approximately 92% seen just once and more than 5.5% held by the top ten. Source: CD4+ or CD8+ T cells sorted from blood, taken in a trial of the OX40 agonist ivuxolimab. Receptors originate from an adult with an advanced solid tumor such as melanoma, head and neck, liver or kidney cancer.

The chain couples TRBV29-1 to TRBJ2-1; D unclear. With 7 bases removed from V and 5 bases from J, the gap between germline ends came to 9 bases. The germline gives CDR1 SQVTM, CDR2 ANQGSEA. The CDR3 is 11 residues long. DNA for the CDR3: TGCAGCGGTTGGACCAACAATGAGCAGTTCTTC. Encoded protein: CSGWTNNEQFF.

The chain recombines TRBV5-6 with TRBJ1-4; D is uncertain. V lost 4 bases and J 7 bases, leaving 17 bases between the germline ends. Looked up from germline, CDR1 is SGHDT and CDR2 is YYEEEE. CDR3 length equals 15 residues. The DNA of the CDR3 is TGTGCCAGCAGCCTTGGGGAGGGTCTTCCTGAAAAACTGTTTTTT. Its protein product is CASSLGEGLPEKLFF. Complete variable domain (other parts from reference TRBV5-6 and TRBJ1-4): DAGVTQSPTHLIKTRGQQVTLRCSPKSGHDTVSWYQQALGQGPQFIFQYYEEEERQRGNFPDRFSGHQFPNYSSELNVNALLLGDSALYLCASSLGEGLPEKLFFGSGTQLSVL.

The chain combines TRBV29-1 with TRBJ2-5, with TRBD1 as a possible D gene (6 bases). Germline CDR1 reads SQVTM; CDR2 reads ANQGSEA. The V end lost 4 bases, the J end lost 5 bases, and 26 bases lay between the germline ends. The CDR3 is made up of 17 amino acids. This CDR3 reads CSVAGQLDWGTKETQYF. CDR3 DNA: TGCAGCGTTGCCGGACAGCTCGATTGGGGTACCAAGGAGACCCAGTACTTC. The full variable domain, in which reference TRBV29-1 and TRBJ2-5 provide the parts outside the CDR3, is SAVISQKPSRDICQRGTSLTIQCQVDSQVTMMFWYRQQPGQSLTLIATANQGSEATYESGFVIDKFPISRPNLTFSTLTVSNMSPEDSSIYLCSVAGQLDWGTKETQYFGPGTRLLVL.

The rearrangement joins TRBV5-1 to TRBJ1-1; 11 nucleotides align to TRBD1. The germline gives CDR1 SGHRS, CDR2 YFSETQ. V gave up 3 bases and J gave up 13 bases; unmatched junction bases: 5. The CDR3 spans 12 residues. The CDR3 DNA sequence: TGCGCCAGCAGCTCAGAGGGACAGGGGGGTTTCTTT. This encodes CASSSEGQGGFF.

The chain has TRBV6-5 and TRBJ1-3; D not resolved. The CDR3 is made up of 14 amino acids. Germline loops: CDR1 MNHEY, CDR2 SVGAGI. V shed 5 bases and J shed 4 bases, with 12 bases lying between them. CDR3 in amino acids: CASSTSTQGNTIYF. CDR3 in DNA: TGTGCCAGCAGTACTAGTACGCAGGGAAACACCATATATTTT.

V is TRBV28 and J is TRBJ2-7; D not certain. The germline V and J ends were trimmed by 3 bases and 0 bases, with 9 bases remaining between them. The CDR3 sequence is 14 residues long. CDR1 is MDHEN and CDR2 is SYDVKM in the germline V gene. CDR3 amino acids: CASSFSRASYEQYF. CDR3 coding DNA: TGTGCCAGCAGTTTCTCTCGGGCCTCCTACGAGCAGTACTTC.

Written as DNA, the CDR3 is TGTGCCAGTAGCTCGGACGGGCGCTACGAGCAGTACTTC. Its protein is CASSSDGRYEQYF. The gene calls are TRBV19 and TRBJ2-7; no clear D gene. CDR3 length: 13 residues. V dropped 6 bases and J dropped 3 bases, with 12 bases sitting between them. Germline V gene sequence: CDR1 LNHDA, CDR2 SQIVND (reference sequence).

The rearrangement joins TRBV2 to TRBJ1-5; D is ambiguous. Germline loops: CDR1 SNHLY, CDR2 FYNNEI. This CDR3 spans 15 amino acids. Trimming took 1 base from V and 0 from J, leaving 7 bases between them. CDR3 amino acids: CASSEVQRSNQPQHF. The DNA of the CDR3 is TGTGCCAGCAGTGAAGTACAGCGTAGCAATCAGCCCCAGCATTTT. The full variable domain, rest sourced from reference TRBV2 and TRBJ1-5, is EPEVTQTPSHQVTQMGQEVILRCVPISNHLYFYWYRQILGQKVEFLVSFYNNEISEKSEIFDDQFSVERPDGSNFTLKIRSTKLEDSAMYFCASSEVQRSNQPQHFGDGTRLSIL.

Written as DNA, the CDR3 is TGTGCCAGCAGCTTAGGGCTGGGCTACGAGCAGTACTTC. Translation: CASSLGLGYEQYF. This chain uses TRBV7-8 with TRBJ2-7; D unresolved. V was pared by 1 base and J by 3 bases, with 7 bases between. The CDR3 is made up of 13 amino acids. Germline loops: CDR1 SGHVS, CDR2 FQNEAQ.

This clone was seen a single time. This chain joins TRBV15 and TRBJ2-7, with 8 bases aligning to TRBD2. The V gene end was trimmed by 7 bases and the J gene end by 4 bases; junction bases not matched to a gene: 6. The CDR3 loop spans 13 amino acids. Germline loops: CDR1 LNHNV, CDR2 YYDKDF (reference sequence). The CDR3 DNA sequence: TGTGCCACCAAGGTTAGCGGGACTTACGAGCAGTACTTC. This sequence encodes CATKVSGTYEQYF.

This chain links TRBV5-1 with TRBJ2-5; D possibly corresponds to TRBD1 (7 bases). Trimming took off 1 base at V and 7 bases at J, with 20 bases between the two ends. The germline CDR1 and CDR2 sequences are SGHRS and YFSETQ. This CDR3 is 16 amino acids long. The CDR3 loop reads CASSLTQTQGGGTQYF. The CDR3, as DNA: TGCGCCAGCAGCTTGACCCAAACTCAGGGGGGAGGGACCCAGTACTTC. Full variable domain (remainder filled in from reference TRBV5-1 and TRBJ2-5): KAGVTQTPRYLIKTRGQQVTLSCSPISGHRSVSWYQQTPGQGLQFLFEYFSETQRNKGNFPGRFSGRQFSNSRSEMNVSTLELGDSALYLCASSLTQTQGGGTQYFGPGTRLLVL.

The rearrangement joins TRBV7-9 to TRBJ2-4, with TRBD1 as a possible D gene (6 bases). CDR3 length: 15 amino acids. From germline, CDR1 is SEHNR and CDR2 FQNEAQ (reference sequence). The V end lost 6 bases, the J end lost 0 bases, and 12 bases lay between the germline ends. DNA of the CDR3: TGTGCCAGCAGGGGGGCCGGGACAGCCAAAAACATTCAGTACTTC. Translating gives CASRGAGTAKNIQYF.